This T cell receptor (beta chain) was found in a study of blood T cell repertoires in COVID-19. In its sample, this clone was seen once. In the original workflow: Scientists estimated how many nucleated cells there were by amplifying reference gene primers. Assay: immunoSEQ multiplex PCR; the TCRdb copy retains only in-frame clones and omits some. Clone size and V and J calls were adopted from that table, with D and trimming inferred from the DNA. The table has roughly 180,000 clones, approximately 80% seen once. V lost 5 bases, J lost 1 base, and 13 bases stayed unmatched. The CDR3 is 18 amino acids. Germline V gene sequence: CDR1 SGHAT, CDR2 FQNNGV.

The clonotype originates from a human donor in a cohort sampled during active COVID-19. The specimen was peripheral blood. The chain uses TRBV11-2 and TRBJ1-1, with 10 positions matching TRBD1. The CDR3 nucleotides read TGTGCCAGCAGCCTAGCCGGGACAGGGGTCTTAAAGAACACTGAAGCTTTCTTT. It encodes CASSLAGTGVLKNTEAFF.